The entry below gives a single TCR beta chain sequence along with its context. The V and J ends lost 4 bases and 7 bases, in that order; junction bases with no gene match: 7. Germline V gives CDR1 SEHNR, CDR2 FQNEAQ (reference sequence). This CDR3 spans 15 amino acids. These data are taken from a study of T cell responses to AZD1222 COVID-19 vaccine. Clones were sequenced by immunoSEQ multiplex PCR, and TCRdb holds only the in-frame ones, with some missing. Among around 150,000 clones listed, roughly 94% were seen once. This sequence joins TRBV7-9 and TRBJ1-6, with TRBD1 matching 7 bases. This sequence originates from an adult in good health. The specimen was peripheral blood, collected on day 0 of AZD1222 vaccination. The CDR3 is CASSSGGQRNSPLHF. As DNA, the CDR3 is TGTGCCAGCAGCTCAGGGGGACAGCGGAATTCACCCCTCCACTTT.